These 17 T cell receptor beta chains were all obtained from the same sample, sequenced in a study of identical twins (dated by TCRdb to the mid-2010s). The method was 5' RACE. TCRdb records Illumina HiSeq 2000 as the sequencer. TCRdb's own reprocessing of the public reads used fastp at Q25 and MiXCR and kept productive beta chains. Rows matching on CDR3 protein sequence are summarized as one entry with the most common DNA and genes. Across this sample there are around 1.7 million distinct CDR3 sequences, with about 30% seen only once. Under 0.35% of the sample is held by the ten biggest clonotypes. Sequencing input: cord blood. The receptor set was obtained from a newborn girl in good health.

V gene TRBV3-1 combines with J gene TRBJ2-1; 8 bases are a match to TRBD2. The CDR3 covers 12 residues. Germline V CDR1 and CDR2: LGHDT, YNNKEL (reference sequence). V lost 4 bases and J lost 9; bases outside the gene matches: 2. In nucleotides, the CDR3 is TGTGCCAGCAGCCCAACTAGCGGTGAGCAGTTCTTC. It translates to CASSPTSGEQFF.

V gene TRBV6-1 combines with J gene TRBJ2-7; 13 bases align to TRBD2. This CDR3 spans 15 amino acids. Trimming cost V 3 bases and J 4 bases; bases outside gene matches: 3. CDR1 is MNHNS, CDR2 SASEGT, per germline. CDR3 amino acids: CASSEGLAGRYEQYF. CDR3 DNA: TGTGCCAGCAGTGAGGGACTAGCGGGGAGGTACGAGCAGTACTTC.

The CDR3 DNA reads TGTGCCAGCGGCACAGGACCCGATTCACCCCTCCACTTT. It is translated as CASGTGPDSPLHF. The V and J genes are TRBV27 and TRBJ1-6; D might be TRBD1 (5 bases). The V end was cut by 8 bases, the J end by 8 bases, with 13 bases between. The CDR3 loop spans 13 amino acids. The germline gives CDR1 MNHEY, CDR2 SMNVEV (reference sequence).

V gene TRBV20-1 combines with J gene TRBJ1-4, with 10 bases aligning to TRBD1. This CDR3 contains 14 residues. V lost 1 base to trimming and J lost 7 bases; unmatched junction nucleotides: 3. Germline V CDR1 and CDR2: DFQATT, SNEGSKA (reference sequence). In nucleotides, the CDR3 is TGCAGTGCTAGAGGAAGACAGGGGGCTGAAAAACTGTTTTTT. Residues: CSARGRQGAEKLFF.

V gene TRBV13 combines with J gene TRBJ2-1; D possibly corresponds to TRBD2 (6 bases). The germline V gene has CDR1 PRHDT and CDR2 FYEKMQ (reference sequence). Trimming left V 7 bases short and J 10 bases short, with 26 bases between. This CDR3 is 16 amino acids long. CDR3 nucleotide sequence: TGTGCCAGCAACCCATGGGGCGGGGCCCGGCCTCTCGAGCAGTTCTTC. Its translation is CASNPWGGARPLEQFF.

The chain carries TRBV10-3 and TRBJ1-1; TRBD1 agrees at 7 bases. CDR3 size: 13 residues. Germline CDR1 and CDR2: ENHRY and SYGVKD. The trim removed 0 bases at V and 8 bases at J, leaving 3 bases unmatched. The DNA of the CDR3 is TGTGCCATCAGTGAGTCTCAGGGGGTGGAAGCTTTCTTT. It translates to CAISESQGVEAFF.

This clonotype has a single count. V gene TRBV25-1 combines with J gene TRBJ1-4; D remains ambiguous. V lost 6 bases, J lost 0 bases, and 11 bases lay in between. This CDR3 has 15 residues. The V gene's germline CDR1 is MGHDK and CDR2 SYGVNS. The CDR3 reads CASRGSQATNEKLFF. As DNA, the CDR3 is TGTGCCAGCAGAGGGTCTCAAGCAACTAATGAAAAACTGTTTTTT.

CDR3 sequence: CSAREGQRFYGYTF. The CDR3 nucleotides are TGCAGTGCTAGAGAAGGACAGCGTTTCTATGGCTACACCTTC. The J gene is TRBJ1-2, the V gene TRBV20-1; TRBD1 might be the D (6 bases). CDR3 length: 14 residues. Germline-derived CDR1 and CDR2 are DFQATT and SNEGSKA (reference sequence). V lost 0 bases to trimming and J lost 4 bases, with 12 bases between them.

The gene calls are TRBV25-1 and TRBJ1-1; weak D call: TRBD1 (6 bases). The germline CDR1 and CDR2 sequences are MGHDK and SYGVNS. Trimming took off 4 bases at V and 0 bases at J, with 18 bases between the two ends. There are 17 residues in the CDR3. CDR3 bases: TGTGCCAGCAGTGGCTCATGGGGGCCCTCCCTGAACACTGAAGCTTTCTTT. Translation: CASSGSWGPSLNTEAFF.

The gene calls are TRBV28 and TRBJ1-3; 10 nucleotides line up with TRBD1. This CDR3 is 16 amino acids long. Germline-derived CDR1 and CDR2 are MDHEN and SYDVKM. V gave up 3 bases and J gave up 6 bases; unmatched junction bases: 8. The CDR3 sequence: CASSLPGTGVVNTIYF. The CDR3 DNA reads as TGTGCCAGCAGTTTGCCCGGGACAGGGGTCGTAAACACCATATATTTT. The full variable domain, in which reference TRBV28 and TRBJ1-3 provide the parts outside the CDR3, is DVKVTQSSRYLVKRTGEKVFLECVQDMDHENMFWYRQDPGLGLRLIYFSYDVKMKEKGDIPEGYSVSREKKERFSLILESASTNQTSMYLCASSLPGTGVVNTIYFGEGSWLTVV.

V usage is TRBV5-1 and J usage is TRBJ2-3; possibly TRBD1 for D (5 bases). This CDR3 has 16 amino acids. The ends were cut back, 0 bases at V and 0 bases at J, with 11 bases in the middle. The germline gives CDR1 SGHRS, CDR2 YFSETQ. The CDR3 sequence is CASSLEGWRSTDTQYF. DNA of the CDR3: TGCGCCAGCAGCTTGGAGGGGTGGCGCAGCACAGATACGCAGTATTTT.

The chain combines TRBV2 with TRBJ1-5, with no clear D. In germline, CDR1 is SNHLY, CDR2 FYNNEI. V was cut by 4 bases and J by 3 bases, with 16 bases left in between. CDR3 length: 16 amino acids. CDR3 nucleotide sequence: TGTGCCAGCAGTGTGGACCGTCGAGGTCCCAATCAGCCCCAGCATTTT. Its translation: CASSVDRRGPNQPQHF.

CDR3 in DNA: TGCAGCGTTTTAACCTTACGGAACGAGCAGTACTTC. It specifies CSVLTLRNEQYF. This chain uses TRBV29-1 with TRBJ2-7, with D hard to call. The CDR3 runs 12 residues. Germline V gene data show CDR1 as SQVTM and CDR2 as ANQGSEA. Deletions cut 5 bases from V and 5 bases from J, with 13 bases between.

The chain uses TRBV3-1 and TRBJ2-7, with 9 bases aligning to TRBD2. Near its end, the DNA agrees better with TRBJ2-5, so the J call may be wrong. The CDR3 has 15 amino acids. Germline assignment: CDR1 LGHDT and CDR2 YNNKEL (reference sequence). The CDR3 spells CASSPPAGGPKTQYF. Here the CDR3 DNA reads TGTGCCAGCAGCCCCCCAGCGGGGGGCCCCAAGACCCAGTACTTC.

The genes are TRBV6-1 and TRBJ1-2; 7 nucleotides align to TRBD1. The CDR3 consists of 14 residues. CDR1 and CDR2 from the germline V gene are MNHNS and SASEGT. V lost 0 bases and J lost 6; bases outside the gene matches: 4. The CDR3 DNA reads as TGTGCCAGCAGTGAAGCAGGGGGCGGAGATGGCTACACCTTC. This sequence encodes CASSEAGGGDGYTF.

V gene TRBV20-1 combines with J gene TRBJ2-1, with 7 bases aligning to TRBD2. The V segment lost 2 bases and the J segment 5 bases; nucleotides outside the gene matches: 9. Germline V gene lookup returns CDR1 DFQATT and CDR2 SNEGSKA (reference sequence). CDR3 length equals 15 residues. DNA for the CDR3: TGCAGTGCTAGACCGCCGGGACTACCGAACAATGAGCAGTTCTTC. As protein: CSARPPGLPNNEQFF.

The sample holds many counts of this clonotype. This rearrangement joins TRBV20-1 to TRBJ1-2, with 9 bases matching TRBD1. The V gene end was trimmed by 3 bases and the J gene end by 2 bases; junction bases not matched to a gene: 1. Germline CDR1 reads DFQATT; CDR2 reads SNEGSKA (reference sequence). The CDR3 sequence is 13 residues long. CDR3: CSASTGGNYGYTF. Here the CDR3 DNA reads TGCAGTGCTAGCACAGGGGGCAACTATGGCTACACCTTC.